The 30 T cell receptor beta chains listed next were all sequenced from one sample in a study of blood T cell repertoires in COVID-19. Clones were sequenced by immunoSEQ multiplex PCR, and TCRdb holds only the in-frame ones, with some missing. The sample has approximately 120,000 clones; over 70% are singletons. The specimen sequenced was peripheral blood. The receptors here all came from a woman aged 50 to 60 with acute or convalescent COVID-19.

V and J are TRBV11-2 and TRBJ2-1, with 8 bases identical to TRBD2. J was trimmed by 13 bases and V by 0 bases; bases with no gene match: 5. The CDR3 runs to 13 residues. Germline V gene lookup returns CDR1 SGHAT and CDR2 FQNNGV. CDR3 coding DNA: TGTGCCAGCAGCTTAGAAGTCCTAGCGGGCCAGTTCTTC. Encoded protein: CASSLEVLAGQFF.

This clone came up once. The rearrangement uses TRBV30 and TRBJ1-6; tentative D call: TRBD1 (6 bases). Germline values: CDR1 GTSNPN, CDR2 SVGIG (reference sequence). The CDR3 sequence is 13 residues long. Deletions cut 4 bases from V and 9 bases from J, with 13 bases between. The chain's CDR3 is CAWTQGNSSPLHF. In DNA, the CDR3 is TGTGCCTGGACCCAGGGGAATAGTTCACCCCTCCACTTT.

The J gene is TRBJ2-2, the V gene TRBV15, with D uncertain. Trimming removed 0 bases at V and 5 bases at J, with 7 bases between. Germline V gives CDR1 LNHNV, CDR2 YYDKDF (reference sequence). The CDR3 has 14 amino acids. CDR3 amino acids: CATSRDSVTGELFF. The CDR3 bases are TGTGCCACCAGCAGAGATTCAGTTACCGGGGAGCTGTTTTTT.

The chain has TRBV2 and TRBJ2-1; tentative D call: TRBD2 (5 bases). CDR1 and CDR2 (germline): SNHLY, FYNNEI. The CDR3 has 13 residues. V shed 10 bases and J shed 4 bases, with 14 bases lying between them. The CDR3 protein is CATSSRGYNEQFF. The DNA of the CDR3 is TGTGCCACTTCATCCCGGGGATACAATGAGCAGTTCTTC.

The V call is TRBV10-1, the J call TRBJ1-1, with a weak D call TRBD1 (5 bases). CDR1 and CDR2 from the germline V gene are WNHNN and SYGVQD (reference sequence). V shed 2 bases and J shed 1 base, with 5 bases lying between them. The CDR3 spans 13 residues. The chain's CDR3 is CASSEQGNTEAFF. CDR3 nucleotide sequence: TGCGCCAGCAGTGAGCAGGGGAACACTGAAGCTTTCTTT.

The genes are TRBV9 and TRBJ1-2, with D possibly matching TRBD1 (6 bases). CDR3 length equals 12 residues. The germline V gene encodes CDR1 SGDLS and CDR2 YYNGEE. V was trimmed by 2 bases and J by 5 bases, leaving 7 bases between them. CDR3: CASSVQGYGYTF. In DNA, the CDR3 is TGTGCCAGCAGCGTCCAGGGGTATGGCTACACCTTC.

The V call is TRBV7-6, the J call TRBJ2-1, with 14 bases matching TRBD2. The germline V gene encodes CDR1 SGHVS and CDR2 FNYEAQ. The CDR3 sequence is 17 residues long. V trimming: 1 base; J trimming: 4 bases; junction bases outside the gene matches: 3. Here the CDR3 reads CASSLETSGRVYNEQFF. The CDR3 nucleotides read TGTGCCAGCAGCTTAGAGACTAGCGGGAGGGTTTACAATGAGCAGTTCTTC.

This chain links TRBV9 with TRBJ1-1; D is unclear. The CDR3 length is 14 residues. V gave up 1 base and J gave up 1 base, with 8 bases separating them. The V gene's germline CDR1 is SGDLS and CDR2 YYNGEE. The CDR3 region is CASSVTESNTEAFF. CDR3 DNA: TGTGCCAGCAGCGTAACAGAGTCGAACACTGAAGCTTTCTTT.

J is TRBJ2-2 and V is TRBV4-1; the D is unclear. V lost 3 bases and J lost 3, with 11 bases in between. Germline V gene data show CDR1 as MGHRA and CDR2 as YSYEKL. This CDR3 spans 15 amino acids. DNA for the CDR3: TGCGCCAGCAGCCAGCAGAGTCGGGACACCGGGGAGCTGTTTTTT. Encoded protein: CASSQQSRDTGELFF.

V and J are TRBV2 and TRBJ2-7; D not certain. Germline V gene data show CDR1 as SNHLY and CDR2 as FYNNEI. The CDR3 length is 14 residues. The V and J ends lost 1 base and 0 bases respectively, with 7 bases between them. CDR3 bases: TGTGCCAGCAGTGAAGACAGTATCTCCTACGAGCAGTACTTC. Translated, it gives CASSEDSISYEQYF.

This clone was observed a single time. The CDR3 sequence is CSVERSLGTEQFF. The CDR3 DNA reads as TGCAGCGTTGAACGCTCCCTCGGGACAGAGCAGTTCTTC. V and J are TRBV29-1 and TRBJ2-1; D is possibly TRBD1 (6 bases). This CDR3 has 13 residues. V was trimmed by 2 bases and J by 10 bases, leaving 15 bases between them. CDR1 and CDR2 from the germline V gene are SQVTM and ANQGSEA.

The chain combines TRBV27 with TRBJ2-1; a possible D gene is TRBD2 (6 bases). The ends were cut back, 6 bases at V and 5 bases at J, with 14 bases in the middle. This CDR3 has 14 residues. Germline V gene sequence: CDR1 MNHEY, CDR2 SMNVEV (reference sequence). DNA for the CDR3: TGTGCCAGCAGGGAGGCGGGACCAAACAATGAGCAGTTCTTC. Encoded protein: CASREAGPNNEQFF.

This clone was seen more than once but under ten times. This chain connects TRBV3-1 (or the pseudogene TRBV3-2) to TRBJ1-5, with D maybe TRBD1 (5 bases). The CDR3 loop spans 12 amino acids. CDR1 and CDR2 from the germline V gene are LGHDT and YNNKEL (reference sequence). Trimming shortened V by 1 base and J by 9 bases, and 7 bases separated the two germline ends. The CDR3 nucleotides are TGTGCCAGCAGCCAAGGGGGGGTGCCCCAGCATTTT. Its protein product is CASSQGGVPQHF.

This clone was seen only a few times. The chain carries TRBV5-4 and TRBJ2-1, with 10 bases aligning to TRBD2. The CDR3 length is 16 residues. The V gene end was trimmed by 3 bases and the J gene end by 4 bases; junction bases not matched to a gene: 7. CDR1 and CDR2 from the germline V gene are SGHNT and YYREEE (reference sequence). CDR3 residues: CASSSSGRALYNEQFF. CDR3 nucleotides: TGTGCCAGCAGCTCGAGCGGGAGGGCCTTGTACAATGAGCAGTTCTTC.

This chain joins TRBV11-3 and TRBJ2-1, with D possibly being TRBD1 (5 bases). The CDR3 extends over 16 amino acids. The germline CDR1 and CDR2 sequences are SGHNT and YENEEA. Between the trimmed V and J ends, which lost 1 base and 7 bases, there was a span of 17 bases. The CDR3 region is CASSLGSQGRVNEQFF. For the CDR3, the DNA is TGTGCCAGCAGCTTAGGGTCCCAGGGCAGGGTTAATGAGCAGTTCTTC.

Here the CDR3 DNA reads TGTGCCTGGAGTGTAGAGTACGTACTAGCGGGGACTTATAGCACAGATACGCAGTATTTT. It translates to CAWSVEYVLAGTYSTDTQYF. This sequence joins TRBV30 and TRBJ2-3, with 10 bases lining up with TRBD2. This CDR3 contains 20 residues. Germline assignment: CDR1 GTSNPN and CDR2 SVGIG (reference sequence). J was trimmed by 0 bases and V by 0 bases; bases with no gene match: 15.

The gene calls are TRBV6-5 and TRBJ1-2; D call uncertain. This CDR3 comprises 12 residues. Germline values: CDR1 MNHEY, CDR2 SVGAGI. The ends were cut back, 7 bases at V and 4 bases at J, with 10 bases in the middle. CDR3 loop: CASTVSVYGYTF. CDR3 nucleotide sequence: TGTGCCAGCACTGTGAGCGTCTATGGCTACACCTTC.

To note about this clone: A junction end diverges from the germline sequence, so it may reflect a read error. The chain joins TRBV7-2 to TRBJ1-1, with 8 bases matching TRBD1. The germline CDR1 and CDR2 sequences are SGHTA and FQGNSA. CDR3 size: 16 residues. This CDR3 is CASSLVLRTGNPEAFF. Written as DNA, the CDR3 is TGTGCCAGCAGCTTAGTGCTCCGGACAGGGAACCCTGAAGCTTTCTTT. Drawing the rest from reference TRBV7-2 and TRBJ1-1, the complete variable domain is GAGVSQSPSNKVTEKGKDVELRCDPISGHTALYWYRQSLGQGLEFLIYFQGNSAPDKSGLPSDRFSAERTGGSVSTLTIQRTQQEDSAVYLCASSLVLRTGNPEAFFGQGTRLTVV.

J is TRBJ2-1 and V is TRBV3-1 (or the pseudogene TRBV3-2), with D possibly matching TRBD2 (6 bases). V shed 1 base and J shed 4 bases, with 17 bases lying between them. Germline CDR1 is LGHDT and CDR2 is YNNKEL (reference sequence). The CDR3 extends over 17 amino acids. CDR3 region: CASSQVGRRDLYNEQFF. The CDR3, as DNA: TGTGCCAGCAGCCAAGTAGGACGGCGGGACCTATACAATGAGCAGTTCTTC.

This clone showed up just a few times. This chain joins TRBV15 and TRBJ2-5, with 8 positions matching TRBD1. There are 14 residues in the CDR3. Germline V lookup: CDR1 LNHNV, CDR2 YYDKDF (reference sequence). Trimming took 2 bases from V and 7 from J; bases not matched to a gene: 6. The CDR3, as DNA: TGTGCCACCAGCAGAACAGGGGGATCCGTGACCCAGTACTTC. As protein: CATSRTGGSVTQYF.

V gene TRBV27 combines with J gene TRBJ2-1; 8 nucleotides line up with TRBD1. This CDR3 is built from 15 residues. J gave up 6 bases and V 6 bases, and 10 bases lay outside the gene matches. Germline V gene data show CDR1 as MNHEY and CDR2 as SMNVEV (reference sequence). CDR3 sequence (DNA): TGTGCCAGCAGGCCCGGGACAGGCGATCTCAATGAGCAGTTCTTC. This codes for CASRPGTGDLNEQFF.

The chain uses TRBV3-1 (or the pseudogene TRBV3-2) and TRBJ1-2; D remains unclear. In germline, CDR1 is LGHDT, CDR2 YNNKEL (reference sequence). CDR3 length equals 13 residues. The V gene lost 1 base and the J gene lost 10 bases, with 13 bases spanning the gap. The DNA of the CDR3 is TGTGCCAGCAGCCAAGGGTCCAGAGGCTTCTACACCTTC. Residues: CASSQGSRGFYTF.

The chain couples TRBV6-5 to TRBJ1-2; D unclear. V shed 7 bases and J shed 6 bases, with 21 bases lying between them. Germline V CDR1 and CDR2: MNHEY, SVGAGI. CDR3 length equals 15 residues. In DNA form, the CDR3 reads TGTGCCAGCACCTACCGGGCCCCCGGGATCCATGGCTACACCTTC. Translated, it gives CASTYRAPGIHGYTF.

The chain recombines TRBV18 with TRBJ1-1; 8 nucleotides line up with TRBD1. CDR3 length: 15 amino acids. Looked up from germline, CDR1 is KGHSH and CDR2 is LQKENI. V shed 3 bases and J 5 bases; nucleotides not matched to a gene: 8. The CDR3 sequence is CASSPPGQARTEAFF. The DNA of the CDR3 is TGTGCCAGCTCACCTCCGGGACAGGCTCGAACTGAAGCTTTCTTT. Based on the CDR3 plus reference TRBV18 and TRBJ1-1, the full variable domain is NAGVMQNPRHLVRRRGQEARLRCSPMKGHSHVYWYRQLPEEGLKFMVYLQKENIIDESGMPKERFSAEFPKEGPSILRIQQVVRGDSAAYFCASSPPGQARTEAFFGQGTRLTVV.

The chain is built from TRBV10-2 and TRBJ1-1; 7 bases are shared with TRBD1. Germline trimming cut 1 base from V and 3 bases from J; bases unmatched to any gene: 11. This CDR3 region has 17 residues. Germline V gene sequence: CDR1 WSHSY, CDR2 SAAADI. The CDR3: CASSEFRGGAKDTEAFF. The CDR3 DNA sequence: TGCGCCAGCAGTGAGTTCAGAGGGGGCGCCAAGGACACTGAAGCTTTCTTT.

V and J are TRBV18 and TRBJ2-7, with 11 nucleotides matching TRBD1. From germline, CDR1 is KGHSH and CDR2 LQKENI. The CDR3 is 15 amino acids. V shed 4 bases and J 4 bases; nucleotides not matched to a gene: 6. CDR3: CASSHSGTGGYEQYF. The CDR3 DNA sequence: TGTGCCAGCTCACACTCCGGGACAGGGGGTTACGAGCAGTACTTC.

V gene TRBV19 combines with J gene TRBJ2-2; 8 bases fit TRBD1. V lost 3 bases, J lost 7 bases, and 4 bases stayed unmatched. Germline V gives CDR1 LNHDA, CDR2 SQIVND (reference sequence). There are 14 residues in the CDR3. The CDR3 here is CASSIGQGVGELFF. The DNA for the CDR3 is TGTGCCAGTAGTATCGGACAGGGTGTCGGGGAGCTGTTTTTT.

The rearrangement links TRBV27 to TRBJ2-2; D might be TRBD2 (6 bases). Germline assignment: CDR1 MNHEY and CDR2 SMNVEV (reference sequence). The CDR3 sequence is 14 residues long. The V gene lost 5 bases and the J gene lost 6 bases, with 13 bases spanning the gap. For the CDR3, the DNA is TGTGCCAGCAGTGAGGCGGGACGGGCCGGGGAGCTGTTTTTT. It specifies CASSEAGRAGELFF.

The V gene is TRBV6-6, the J gene TRBJ2-5, with D hard to call. CDR3 length equals 14 residues. CDR1 and CDR2 (germline): MNHNY, SVGAGI (reference sequence). Trimming removed 4 bases from V and 5 bases from J, with 14 bases in between. Written as DNA, the CDR3 is TGTGCCAGCAGTTCCCCCGGCCAAGCGGAGACCCAGTACTTC. Amino acids: CASSSPGQAETQYF.

This clone was observed a few times. This chain uses TRBV5-8 with TRBJ1-5; weak D call: TRBD1 (6 bases). The ends were cut back, 4 bases at V and 3 bases at J, with 8 bases in the middle. Germline lookup yields CDR1 SGHTS and CDR2 YDEGEE. The CDR3 has 13 amino acids. The CDR3 DNA sequence: TGTGCCAGCAGCGGGGACACCAATCAGCCCCAGCATTTT. Encoded protein: CASSGDTNQPQHF.